This T cell receptor (beta chain) was sequenced during a study of Tregs in tolerant kidney transplant recipients. Study-wide points: No direct test of biological reproducibility was done here. Antigen-driven expansion was suggested because donor-specific Tregs expanded more than all Tregs in tolerant patients. Some patients' samples used different primers over time, so nucleotide sequences weren't comparable.

Concerning this clone itself: Its target is unknown.

Only in-frame clones appear in the TCRdb table, and some are missing; sequencing was by immunoSEQ multiplex PCR. The table includes more than 60,000 clones, 85% to 90% detected once. The V and J ends lost 3 bases and 5 bases, in that order; junction bases with no gene match: 9. This CDR3 comprises 16 residues. Germline lookup yields CDR1 KGHSH and CDR2 LQKENI. Thawed PBMCs were FACS-sorted into unstimulated CD4+CD25+CD127- regulatory T cells, CD4+CD25- non-regulatory cells, CD4 and CD8 cells. The clonotype originates from a human donor who received a combined kidney and bone marrow transplant. The source was CD4+ T cells from blood, collected before the transplant. The rearrangement links TRBV18 to TRBJ2-2; 7 bases are shared with TRBD1. The CDR3 spells CASSPWTGTSTGELFF. The DNA of the CDR3 is TGTGCCAGCTCACCTTGGACAGGAACGTCGACCGGGGAGCTGTTTTTT. The full variable domain, rest sourced from reference TRBV18 and TRBJ2-2, is NAGVMQNPRHLVRRRGQEARLRCSPMKGHSHVYWYRQLPEEGLKFMVYLQKENIIDESGMPKERFSAEFPKEGPSILRIQQVVRGDSAAYFCASSPWTGTSTGELFFGEGSRLTVL.